The entry that follows covers one T cell receptor beta chain sequence. The PCR had 60 Vbeta and 13 Jbeta primers. Sequenced by immunoSEQ multiplex PCR; TCRdb stores in-frame clones only, minus some. This sample yields about 130,000 clones, of which about four fifths are seen a single time; 1.1% to 1.5% belongs to the top ten. These data originate in a study of cytomegalovirus exposure and HLA in healthy donors. The sample consisted of PBMCs. This clonotype was obtained from a middle-aged woman in good health and CMV-seronegative.

CDR3 coding DNA: TGTGCCAGCAGTTTAGAAAGCGGGAAGACCCAGTACTTC. Translating gives CASSLESGKTQYF. This chain connects TRBV28 to TRBJ2-5; 7 bases agree with TRBD2. Per germline, CDR1 MDHEN and CDR2 SYDVKM. The junction had 3 bases not matched to a gene; V was cut back by 2 bases and J by 6 bases. The CDR3 spans 13 residues.